This T cell receptor beta chain stems from a study of CD8+ T cells in alopecia areata. Study-wide context: Spontaneous alopecia affected the roughly 6-12-month-old C3H/HeJ graft donors, whose skin was transplanted to roughly 7-11-week-old female C3H/HeJ mice.

Study-level findings and limits: Higher clonality than in normal scalp was seen in lesional scalp, especially alopecia totalis/universalis.

Trimming removed 0 bases from V and 0 bases from J; junction bases left unmatched: 1. Germline CDR1 and CDR2: LGHNA and YNLKQL (reference sequence). The CDR3 spans 16 residues. In its sample, this clone ranks as medium-sized. The target antigen is unknown. Mouse gene names and germline throughout. With the read ending 4 residues before the CDR3 end, the germline J gene is used to fill in that end. Cells pooled from cutaneous lymph nodes were sorted on CD4, CD8alpha, NKG2D, NKG2ACE and other markers. cDNA reverse transcribed from extracted RNA served as the sequencing template. Sequencing used immunoSEQ multiplex PCR; TCRdb keeps in-frame clones, though not all of them. This sample comprises under 4,500 clones, none seen once only.

J is TRBJ2-3 and V is TRBV5, with 9 bases matching TRBD2. Specimen: CD8+ T cells sorted from a lymph node. This clonotype was sampled from a C3H/HeJ mouse with alopecia areata. Mouse strain MHC haplotype: H2-k. The CDR3 DNA, read in part, is TGTGCCAGCAGCCAAGATGGGGGGGCAAGTGCAGAA. Its translation is CASSQDGGASAE. The full CDR3 reads CASSQDGGASAETLYF.